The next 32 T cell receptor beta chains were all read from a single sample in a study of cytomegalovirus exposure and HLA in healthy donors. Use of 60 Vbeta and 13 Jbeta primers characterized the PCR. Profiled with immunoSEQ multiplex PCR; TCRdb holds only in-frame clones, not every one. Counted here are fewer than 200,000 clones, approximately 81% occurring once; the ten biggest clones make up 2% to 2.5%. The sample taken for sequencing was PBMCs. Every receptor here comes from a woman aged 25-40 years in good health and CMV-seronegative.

CDR3: CASSLALATGELFF. The CDR3 region has the DNA TGTGCCAGCAGCCTCGCCTTGGCCACCGGGGAGCTGTTTTTT. The rearrangement joins TRBV13 to TRBJ2-2; D gene uncertain. The CDR3 is 14 amino acids. Germline CDR1 is PRHDT and CDR2 is FYEKMQ (reference sequence). Trimming pared 5 bases from V and 4 bases from J, leaving 11 bases between.

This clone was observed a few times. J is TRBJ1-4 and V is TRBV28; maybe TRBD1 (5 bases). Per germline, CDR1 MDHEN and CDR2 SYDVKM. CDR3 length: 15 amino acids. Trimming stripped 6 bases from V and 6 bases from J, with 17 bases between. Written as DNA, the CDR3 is TGTGCCAGCAGGGCGTGGTCCGGGGGTGATGAAAAACTGTTTTTT. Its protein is CASRAWSGGDEKLFF.

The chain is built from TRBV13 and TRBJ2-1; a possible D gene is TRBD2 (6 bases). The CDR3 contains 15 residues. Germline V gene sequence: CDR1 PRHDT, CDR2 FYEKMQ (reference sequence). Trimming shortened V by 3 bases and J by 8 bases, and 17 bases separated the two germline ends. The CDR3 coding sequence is TGTGCCAGCAGCTTTGGCGGGACCCCGGGTCATGAGCAGTTCTTC. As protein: CASSFGGTPGHEQFF.

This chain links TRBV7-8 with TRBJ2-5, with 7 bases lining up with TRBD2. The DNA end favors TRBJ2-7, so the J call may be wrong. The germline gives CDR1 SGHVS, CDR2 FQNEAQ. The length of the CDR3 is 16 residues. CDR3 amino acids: CASSLTWASGAYEQYF. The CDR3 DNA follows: TGTGCCAGCAGCCTCACTTGGGCTAGCGGCGCCTACGAGCAGTACTTC.

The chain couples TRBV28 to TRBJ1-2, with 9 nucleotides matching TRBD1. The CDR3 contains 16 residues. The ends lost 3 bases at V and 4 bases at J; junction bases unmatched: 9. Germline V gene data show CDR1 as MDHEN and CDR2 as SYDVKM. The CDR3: CASSLGSGTGSYGYTF. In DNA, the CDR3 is TGTGCCAGCAGTTTGGGCTCCGGGACAGGGTCCTATGGCTACACCTTC.

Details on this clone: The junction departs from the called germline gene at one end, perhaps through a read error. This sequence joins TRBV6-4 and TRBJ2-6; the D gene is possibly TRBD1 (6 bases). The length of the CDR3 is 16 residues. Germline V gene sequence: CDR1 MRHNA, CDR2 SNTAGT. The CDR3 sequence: CASSDSSGAGANGLTF. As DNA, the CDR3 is TGTGCCAGCAGTGACTCCTCAGGGGCTGGGGCCAACGGCCTGACTTTC.

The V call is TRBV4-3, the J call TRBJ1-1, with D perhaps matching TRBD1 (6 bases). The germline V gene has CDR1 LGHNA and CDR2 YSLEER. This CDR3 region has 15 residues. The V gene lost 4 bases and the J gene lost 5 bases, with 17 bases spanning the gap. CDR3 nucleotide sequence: TGCGCCAGCAGCCTCGGGGGGGGCCCGGGGACTGAAGCTTTCTTT. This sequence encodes CASSLGGGPGTEAFF.

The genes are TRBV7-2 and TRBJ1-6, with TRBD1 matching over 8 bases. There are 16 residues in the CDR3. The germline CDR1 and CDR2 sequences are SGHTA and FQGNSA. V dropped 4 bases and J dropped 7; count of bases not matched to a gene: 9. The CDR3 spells CASSSAPGQANSPLHF. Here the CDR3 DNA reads TGTGCCAGCAGCTCGGCACCGGGACAGGCAAATTCACCCCTCCACTTT.

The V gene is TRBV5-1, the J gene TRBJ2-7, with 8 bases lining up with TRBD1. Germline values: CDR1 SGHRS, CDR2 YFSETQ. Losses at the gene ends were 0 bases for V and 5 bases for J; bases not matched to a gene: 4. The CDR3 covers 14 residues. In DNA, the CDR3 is TGCGCCAGCAGCTTGGTTCCAGGGGGCGACGAGCAGTACTTC. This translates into CASSLVPGGDEQYF.

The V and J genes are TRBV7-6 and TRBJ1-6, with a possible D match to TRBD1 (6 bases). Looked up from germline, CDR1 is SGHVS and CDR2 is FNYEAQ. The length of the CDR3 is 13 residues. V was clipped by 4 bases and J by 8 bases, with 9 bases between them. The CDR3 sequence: CASSSQGYSPLHF. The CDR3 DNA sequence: TGTGCCAGCAGCTCACAGGGCTATTCACCCCTCCACTTT.

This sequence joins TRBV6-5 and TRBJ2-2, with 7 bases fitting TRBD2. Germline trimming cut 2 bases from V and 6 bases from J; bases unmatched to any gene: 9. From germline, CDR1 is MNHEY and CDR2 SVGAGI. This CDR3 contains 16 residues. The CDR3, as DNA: TGTGCCAGCAGTTACGAAGAGCGGGATTCTTCCGGGGAGCTGTTTTTT. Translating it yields CASSYEERDSSGELFF.

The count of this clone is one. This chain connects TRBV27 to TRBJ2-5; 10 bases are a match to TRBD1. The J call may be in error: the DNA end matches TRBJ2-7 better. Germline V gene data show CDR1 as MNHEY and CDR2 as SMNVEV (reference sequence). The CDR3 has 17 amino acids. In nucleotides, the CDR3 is TGTGCCAGCAGCCCGGAAACCGGGACAGGGGTCCCCTACGAGCAGTACTTC. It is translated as CASSPETGTGVPYEQYF.

CDR3 nucleotide sequence: TGTGCCAGCAGTTCCCCGGGGACAGCGATTTACGAGCAGTACTTC. Translating it yields CASSSPGTAIYEQYF. V gene TRBV6-1 combines with J gene TRBJ2-7, with 7 bases aligning to TRBD1. The CDR3 contains 15 residues. Germline CDR1 MNHNS, CDR2 SASEGT. V gave up 5 bases and J gave up 4 bases; unmatched junction bases: 11.

CDR3: CASSEFSDQPQHF. The CDR3 bases are TGTGCCAGCAGTGAATTCAGCGATCAGCCCCAGCATTTT. This chain uses TRBV2 with TRBJ1-5, with D hard to call. V lost 2 bases and J 5 bases, leaving 7 bases between the germline ends. Looked up from germline, CDR1 is SNHLY and CDR2 is FYNNEI. CDR3 length: 13 amino acids.

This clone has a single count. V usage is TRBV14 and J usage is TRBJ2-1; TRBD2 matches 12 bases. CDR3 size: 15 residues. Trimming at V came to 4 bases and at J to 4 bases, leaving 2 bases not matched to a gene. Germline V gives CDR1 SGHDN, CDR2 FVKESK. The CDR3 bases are TGTGCCAGCAGCCCTAGCGGGGGGGCTTACAATGAGCAGTTCTTC. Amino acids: CASSPSGGAYNEQFF.

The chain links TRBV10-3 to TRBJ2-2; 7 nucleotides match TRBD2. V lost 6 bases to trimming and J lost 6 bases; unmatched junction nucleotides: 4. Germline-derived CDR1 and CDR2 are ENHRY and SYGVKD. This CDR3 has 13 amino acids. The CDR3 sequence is CAISGAGAGELFF. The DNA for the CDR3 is TGTGCCATCAGCGGGGCGGGGGCCGGGGAGCTGTTTTTT.

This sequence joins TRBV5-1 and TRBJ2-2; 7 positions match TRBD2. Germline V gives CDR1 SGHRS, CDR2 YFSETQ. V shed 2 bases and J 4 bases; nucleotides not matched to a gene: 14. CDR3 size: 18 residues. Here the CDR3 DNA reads TGCGCCAGCAGCTTAGCCCTCGGACTAGTATTGGGCACCGGGGAGCTGTTTTTT. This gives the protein CASSLALGLVLGTGELFF.

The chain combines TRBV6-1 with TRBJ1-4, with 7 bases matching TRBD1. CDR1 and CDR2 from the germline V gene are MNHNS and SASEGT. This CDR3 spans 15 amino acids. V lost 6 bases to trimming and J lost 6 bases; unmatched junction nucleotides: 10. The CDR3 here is CASSQVGGDYEKLFF. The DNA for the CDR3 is TGTGCCAGCAGCCAAGTAGGGGGCGATTATGAAAAACTGTTTTTT.

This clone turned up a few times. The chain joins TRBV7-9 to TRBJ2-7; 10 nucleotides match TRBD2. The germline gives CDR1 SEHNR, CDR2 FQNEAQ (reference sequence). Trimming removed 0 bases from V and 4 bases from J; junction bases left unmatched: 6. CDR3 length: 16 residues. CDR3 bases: TGTGCCAGCAGCTTAGCGCAAGCGGGAGGGGATTACGAGCAGTACTTC. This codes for CASSLAQAGGDYEQYF.

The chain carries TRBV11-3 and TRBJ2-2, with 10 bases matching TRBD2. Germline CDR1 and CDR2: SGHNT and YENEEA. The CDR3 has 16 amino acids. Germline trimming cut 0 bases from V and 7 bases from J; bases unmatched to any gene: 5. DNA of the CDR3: TGTGCCAGCAGCTTAGAAGCGGGAGGGCCCTACGGGGAGCTGTTTTTT. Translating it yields CASSLEAGGPYGELFF.

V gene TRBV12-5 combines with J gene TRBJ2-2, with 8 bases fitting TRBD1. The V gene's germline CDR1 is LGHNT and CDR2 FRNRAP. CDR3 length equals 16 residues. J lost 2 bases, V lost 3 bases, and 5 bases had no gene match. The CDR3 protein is CASGLGTGQNTGELFF. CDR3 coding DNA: TGTGCTAGTGGTTTAGGGACAGGACAAAACACCGGGGAGCTGTTTTTT. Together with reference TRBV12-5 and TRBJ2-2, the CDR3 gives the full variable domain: DARVTQTPRHKVTEMGQEVTMRCQPILGHNTVFWYRQTMMQGLELLAYFRNRAPLDDSGMPKDRFSAEMPDATLATLKIQPSEPRDSAVYFCASGLGTGQNTGELFFGEGSRLTVL.

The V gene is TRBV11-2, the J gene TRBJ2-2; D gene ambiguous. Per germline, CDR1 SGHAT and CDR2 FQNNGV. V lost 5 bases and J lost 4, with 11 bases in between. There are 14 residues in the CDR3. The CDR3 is CASSLSPGTGELFF. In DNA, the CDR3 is TGTGCCAGCAGCCTTTCCCCGGGCACCGGGGAGCTGTTTTTT.

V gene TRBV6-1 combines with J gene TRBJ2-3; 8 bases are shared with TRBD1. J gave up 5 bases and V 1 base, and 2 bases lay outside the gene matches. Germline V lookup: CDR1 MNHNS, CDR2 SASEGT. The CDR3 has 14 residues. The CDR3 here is CASSEGTGIDTQYF. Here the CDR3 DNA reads TGTGCCAGCAGTGAAGGGACAGGGATAGATACGCAGTATTTT.

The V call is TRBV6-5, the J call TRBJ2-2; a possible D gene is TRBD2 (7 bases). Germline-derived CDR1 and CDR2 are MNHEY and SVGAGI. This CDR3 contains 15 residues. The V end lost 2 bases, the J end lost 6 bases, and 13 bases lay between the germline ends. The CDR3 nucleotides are TGTGCCAGCAGTTACATTGGGGGGGCCTCCGGGGAGCTGTTTTTT. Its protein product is CASSYIGGASGELFF.

CDR3 coding DNA: TGTGCCAGCAGGCAGCAGGAGGCATACGAGCAGTACTTC. It yields the protein CASRQQEAYEQYF. The J gene is TRBJ2-7, the V gene TRBV6-5; D is perhaps TRBD2 (5 bases). Trimming took off 6 bases at V and 4 bases at J, with 13 bases between the two ends. The CDR3 contains 13 residues. Per germline, CDR1 MNHEY and CDR2 SVGAGI.

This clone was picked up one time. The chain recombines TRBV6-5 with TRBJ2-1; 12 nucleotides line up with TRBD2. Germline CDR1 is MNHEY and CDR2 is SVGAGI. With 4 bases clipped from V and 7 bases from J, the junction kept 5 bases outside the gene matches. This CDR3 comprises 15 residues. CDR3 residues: CASSSRLAGENEQFF. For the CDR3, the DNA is TGTGCCAGCAGTTCTAGACTAGCGGGGGAAAATGAGCAGTTCTTC.

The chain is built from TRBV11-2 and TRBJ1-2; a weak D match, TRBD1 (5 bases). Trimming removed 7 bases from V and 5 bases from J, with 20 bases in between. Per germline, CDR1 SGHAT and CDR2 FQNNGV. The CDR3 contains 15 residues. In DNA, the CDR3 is TGTGCCAGCACCTCAGGAGGGGTGGGAGGGTATGGCTACACCTTC. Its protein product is CASTSGGVGGYGYTF.

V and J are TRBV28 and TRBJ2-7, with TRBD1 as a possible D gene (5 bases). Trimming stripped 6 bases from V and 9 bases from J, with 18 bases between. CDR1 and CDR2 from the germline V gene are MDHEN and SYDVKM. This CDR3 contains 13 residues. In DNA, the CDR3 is TGTGCCAGCAGCTCACAGGTGTTGCTGATGCAGTACTTC. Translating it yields CASSSQVLLMQYF.

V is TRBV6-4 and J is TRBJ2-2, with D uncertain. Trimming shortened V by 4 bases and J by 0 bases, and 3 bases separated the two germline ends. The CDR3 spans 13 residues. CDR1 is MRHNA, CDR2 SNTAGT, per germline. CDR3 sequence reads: CASSASNTGELFF. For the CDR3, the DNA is TGTGCCAGCAGTGCCTCGAACACCGGGGAGCTGTTTTTT.

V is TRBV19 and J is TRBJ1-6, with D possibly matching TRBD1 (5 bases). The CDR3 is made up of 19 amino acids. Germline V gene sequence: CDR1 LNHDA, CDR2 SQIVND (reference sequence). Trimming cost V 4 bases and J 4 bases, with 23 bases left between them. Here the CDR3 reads CASSTLGGEKWKYNSPLHF. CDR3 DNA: TGTGCCAGTAGTACGTTGGGGGGGGAGAAGTGGAAGTATAATTCACCCCTCCACTTT.

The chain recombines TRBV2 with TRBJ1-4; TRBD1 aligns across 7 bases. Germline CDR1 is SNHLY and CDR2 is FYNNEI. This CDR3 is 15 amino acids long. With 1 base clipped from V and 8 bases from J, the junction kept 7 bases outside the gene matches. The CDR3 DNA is TGTGCCAGCAGTGAAGGTTTAGGGGGCGGGGAAAAACTGTTTTTT. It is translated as CASSEGLGGGEKLFF.

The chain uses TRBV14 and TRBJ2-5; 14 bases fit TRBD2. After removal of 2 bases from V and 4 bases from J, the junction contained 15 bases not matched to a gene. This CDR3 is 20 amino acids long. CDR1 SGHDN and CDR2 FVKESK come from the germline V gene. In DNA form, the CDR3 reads TGTGCCAGCAGCCAAAGGGCCAGACTAGCGGGAGGGCCGAGGGGAGAGACCCAGTACTTC. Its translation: CASSQRARLAGGPRGETQYF.